A single sample gave rise to the 14 T cell receptor beta chains below, sequenced in a study of long-term antiretroviral therapy in people with HIV. Survey-level immunoSEQ v3.0 assays were run. Generated by immunoSEQ multiplex PCR, the TCRdb table keeps only in-frame clones and is missing some. The sample holds approximately 32,000 clones, around 82% seen once. The sample in question was unsorted PBMCs, obtained 0.4 years before starting antiretroviral therapy. These receptors came from a man younger than 35 with HIV.

V usage is TRBV9 and J usage is TRBJ2-3; possible D gene TRBD1, 6 bases. The CDR3 runs 14 residues. Germline-derived CDR1 and CDR2 are SGDLS and YYNGEE. The V and J ends lost 7 bases and 3 bases respectively, with 15 bases between them. CDR3 region: CASGQPGRTDTQYF. The CDR3 coding sequence is TGTGCCAGCGGACAGCCAGGGAGAACAGATACGCAGTATTTT.

The CDR3 spells CASSLGPGTFDEQYF. CDR3 DNA: TGCGCCAGCAGCTTGGGGCCAGGGACTTTTGACGAGCAGTACTTC. The J gene is TRBJ2-7, the V gene TRBV5-1, with a tentative D call TRBD2 (6 bases). The CDR3 has 15 amino acids. Trimming stripped 0 bases from V and 5 bases from J, with 15 bases between. Germline CDR1 is SGHRS and CDR2 is YFSETQ.

The chain recombines TRBV13 with TRBJ1-5, with a weak D call TRBD1 (5 bases). Germline loops: CDR1 PRHDT, CDR2 FYEKMQ (reference sequence). The CDR3 spans 16 residues. Trimming took off 0 bases at V and 0 bases at J, with 9 bases between the two ends. CDR3 sequence: CASSLGGDDSNQPQHF. CDR3 nucleotides: TGTGCCAGCAGCTTAGGGGGGGATGATAGCAATCAGCCCCAGCATTTT. Drawing the rest from reference TRBV13 and TRBJ1-5, the complete variable domain is AAGVIQSPRHLIKEKRETATLKCYPIPRHDTVYWYQQGPGQDPQFLISFYEKMQSDKGSIPDRFSAQQFSDYHSELNMSSLELGDSALYFCASSLGGDDSNQPQHFGDGTRLSIL.

V is TRBV2 and J is TRBJ1-6; no definite D call. Trimming took off 10 bases at V and 8 bases at J, with 18 bases between the two ends. This CDR3 is 14 amino acids long. Germline loops: CDR1 SNHLY, CDR2 FYNNEI. CDR3 sequence reads: CATNSGSFYSPLHF. CDR3 DNA: TGTGCCACTAACTCGGGATCTTTTTATTCACCCCTCCACTTT.

The chain is built from TRBV9 and TRBJ2-1; no reliable D call. Between the trimmed V and J ends, which lost 4 bases and 7 bases, there was a span of 18 bases. The CDR3 is made up of 15 amino acids. Germline V CDR1 and CDR2: SGDLS, YYNGEE. CDR3 residues: CASSPQTQNLNEQFF. The DNA for the CDR3 is TGTGCCAGCAGCCCCCAGACTCAGAACTTAAATGAGCAGTTCTTC.

V gene TRBV6-1 combines with J gene TRBJ1-2, with 10 bases matching TRBD1. Germline lookup yields CDR1 MNHNS and CDR2 SASEGT. V was clipped by 6 bases and J by 8 bases; unmatched bases: 9. The CDR3 contains 14 residues. The CDR3 DNA reads TGTGCCAGCAGCCGACAGGGGGCTACGGAGGGCTACACCTTC. Translating gives CASSRQGATEGYTF.

The chain uses TRBV6-6 and TRBJ2-7; D is possibly TRBD2 (5 bases). V was pared by 8 bases and J by 3 bases, with 14 bases between. Germline V gives CDR1 MNHNY, CDR2 SVGAGI (reference sequence). The length of the CDR3 is 13 residues. The CDR3 coding sequence is TGTGCCAGCGGAAACACGAGGGTCTACGAGCAGTACTTC. This gives the protein CASGNTRVYEQYF.

The V call is TRBV11-1, the J call TRBJ2-3; D unresolved. This CDR3 contains 13 residues. CDR1 and CDR2 from the germline V gene are SGHAT and FQDESV (reference sequence). Trimming pared 4 bases from V and 5 bases from J, leaving 10 bases between. DNA of the CDR3: TGTGCCAGCAGCTCATCTCTCTTAGATACGCAGTATTTT. It is translated as CASSSSLLDTQYF.

Here the CDR3 reads CASSAARTGLQETQYF. Written as DNA, the CDR3 is TGTGCCAGCAGCGCCGCCCGGACAGGTCTACAAGAGACCCAGTACTTC. The chain is built from TRBV5-5 and TRBJ2-5; 7 nucleotides line up with TRBD1. V gave up 4 bases and J gave up 2 bases; unmatched junction bases: 11. The CDR3 sequence is 16 residues long. Germline V gives CDR1 SGHKS, CDR2 YYEKEE (reference sequence). Using reference TRBV5-5 and TRBJ2-5 for the parts outside the CDR3, the full variable domain is DAGVTQSPTHLIKTRGQQVTLRCSPISGHKSVSWYQQVLGQGPQFIFQYYEKEERGRGNFPDRFSARQFPNYSSELNVNALLLGDSALYLCASSAARTGLQETQYFGPGTRLLVL.

The chain is built from TRBV9 and TRBJ2-3, with 8 bases lining up with TRBD2. V was pared by 0 bases and J by 1 base, with 7 bases of the junction left unmatched. This CDR3 spans 17 amino acids. Germline CDR1 reads SGDLS; CDR2 reads YYNGEE. CDR3 sequence: CASSVEVSGTGTDTQYF. CDR3 nucleotides: TGTGCCAGCAGCGTAGAGGTTAGCGGGACGGGCACAGATACGCAGTATTTT.

The V and J genes are TRBV7-2 and TRBJ1-2; 7 positions match TRBD1. Germline CDR1 and CDR2: SGHTA and FQGNSA. This CDR3 spans 19 amino acids. V lost 5 bases and J lost 0; bases outside the gene matches: 18. CDR3 DNA sequence: TGTGCCAGCAGCCCCCGGATAGGGCCGACAGGGAAGGCTAACTATGGCTACACCTTC. Its protein is CASSPRIGPTGKANYGYTF.

V is TRBV10-3 and J is TRBJ2-3; no clear D gene. This CDR3 contains 13 residues. Per germline, CDR1 ENHRY and CDR2 SYGVKD. The V end lost 0 bases, the J end lost 6 bases, and 7 bases lay between the germline ends. CDR3 region: CAISESILDTQYF. CDR3 bases: TGTGCCATCAGTGAGTCGATATTGGATACGCAGTATTTT.

The V and J genes are TRBV28 and TRBJ2-7, with D unresolved. Trimming removed 1 base from V and 5 bases from J, with 6 bases in between. From germline, CDR1 is MDHEN and CDR2 SYDVKM. This CDR3 has 12 amino acids. This chain's CDR3 is CASSLYIHEQYF. CDR3 coding DNA: TGTGCCAGCAGTTTATATATCCACGAGCAGTACTTC.

The V and J genes are TRBV30 and TRBJ2-1; a weak D match, TRBD2 (5 bases). V lost 3 bases and J lost 6, with 12 bases in between. CDR1 is GTSNPN and CDR2 is SVGIG in the germline V gene (reference sequence). This CDR3 spans 13 amino acids. This CDR3 reads CAWSEGGANEQFF. The CDR3 DNA reads as TGTGCCTGGAGCGAGGGCGGAGCCAATGAGCAGTTCTTC. Combining the CDR3 with reference TRBV30 and TRBJ2-1 gives the whole variable domain SQTIHQWPATLVQPVGSPLSLECTVEGTSNPNLYWYRQAAGRGLQLLFYSVGIGQISSEVPQNLSASRPQDRQFILSSKKLLLSDSGFYLCAWSEGGANEQFFGPGTRLTVL.